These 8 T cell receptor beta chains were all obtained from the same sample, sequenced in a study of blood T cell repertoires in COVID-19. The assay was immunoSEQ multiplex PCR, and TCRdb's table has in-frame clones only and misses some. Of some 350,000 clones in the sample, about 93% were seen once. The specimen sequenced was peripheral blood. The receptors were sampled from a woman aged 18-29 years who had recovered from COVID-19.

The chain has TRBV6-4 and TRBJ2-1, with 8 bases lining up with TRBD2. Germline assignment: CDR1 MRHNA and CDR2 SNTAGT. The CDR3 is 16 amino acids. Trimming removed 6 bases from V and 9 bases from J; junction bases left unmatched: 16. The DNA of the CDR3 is TGTGCCAGCAGGCTCCCCGGGGGGGGTCTGGGTGGTGAGCAGTTCTTC. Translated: CASRLPGGGLGGEQFF.

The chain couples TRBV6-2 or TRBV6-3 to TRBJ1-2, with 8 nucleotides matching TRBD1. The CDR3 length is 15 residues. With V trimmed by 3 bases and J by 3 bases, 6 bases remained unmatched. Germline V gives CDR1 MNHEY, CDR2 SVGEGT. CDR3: CASSYPGQGDYGYTF. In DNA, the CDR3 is TGTGCCAGCAGTTATCCCGGACAGGGTGACTATGGCTACACCTTC.

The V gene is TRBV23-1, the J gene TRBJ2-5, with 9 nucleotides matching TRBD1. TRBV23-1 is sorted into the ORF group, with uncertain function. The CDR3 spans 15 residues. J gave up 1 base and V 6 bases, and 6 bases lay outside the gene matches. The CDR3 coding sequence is TGCGCCAGCAGGATGATGGGACAGGGCCAAGAGACCCAGTACTTC. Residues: CASRMMGQGQETQYF.

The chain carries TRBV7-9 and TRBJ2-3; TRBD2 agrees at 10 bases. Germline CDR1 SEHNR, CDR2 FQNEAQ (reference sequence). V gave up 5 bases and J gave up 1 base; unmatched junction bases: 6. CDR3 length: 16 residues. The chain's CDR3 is CASSQAGGSGTDTQYF. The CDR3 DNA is TGTGCCAGCAGCCAAGCGGGAGGGTCCGGCACAGATACGCAGTATTTT.

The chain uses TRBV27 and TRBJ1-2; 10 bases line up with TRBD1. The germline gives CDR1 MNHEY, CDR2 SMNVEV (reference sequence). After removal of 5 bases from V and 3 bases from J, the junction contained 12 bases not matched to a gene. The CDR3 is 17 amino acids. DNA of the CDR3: TGTGCCAGCAGTACACACGATCCGGGACAGGGGTACTATGGCTACACCTTC. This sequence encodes CASSTHDPGQGYYGYTF.

The CDR3 spells CASSPPSASGYGYTF. In nucleotides, the CDR3 is TGTGCCAGCAGCCCACCCTCGGCATCGGGCTATGGCTACACCTTC. The J gene is TRBJ1-2, the V gene TRBV6-5; D is ambiguous. Trimming took 6 bases from V and 4 from J, leaving 18 bases between them. Germline CDR1 reads MNHEY; CDR2 reads SVGAGI. This CDR3 contains 15 residues.

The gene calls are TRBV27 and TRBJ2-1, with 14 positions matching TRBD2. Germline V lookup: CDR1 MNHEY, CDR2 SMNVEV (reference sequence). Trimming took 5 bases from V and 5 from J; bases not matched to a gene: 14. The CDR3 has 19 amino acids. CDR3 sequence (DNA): TGTGCCAGCAGTCCCAGACTAGCGGGAGGGGCAAGGAACGACAATGAGCAGTTCTTC. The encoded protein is CASSPRLAGGARNDNEQFF.

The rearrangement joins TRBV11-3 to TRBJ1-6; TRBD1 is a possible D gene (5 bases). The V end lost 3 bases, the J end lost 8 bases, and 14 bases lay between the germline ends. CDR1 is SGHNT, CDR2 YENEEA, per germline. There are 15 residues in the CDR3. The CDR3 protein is CASSFQGQTDSPLHF. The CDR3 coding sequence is TGTGCCAGCAGCTTTCAGGGCCAAACTGATTCACCCCTCCACTTT.